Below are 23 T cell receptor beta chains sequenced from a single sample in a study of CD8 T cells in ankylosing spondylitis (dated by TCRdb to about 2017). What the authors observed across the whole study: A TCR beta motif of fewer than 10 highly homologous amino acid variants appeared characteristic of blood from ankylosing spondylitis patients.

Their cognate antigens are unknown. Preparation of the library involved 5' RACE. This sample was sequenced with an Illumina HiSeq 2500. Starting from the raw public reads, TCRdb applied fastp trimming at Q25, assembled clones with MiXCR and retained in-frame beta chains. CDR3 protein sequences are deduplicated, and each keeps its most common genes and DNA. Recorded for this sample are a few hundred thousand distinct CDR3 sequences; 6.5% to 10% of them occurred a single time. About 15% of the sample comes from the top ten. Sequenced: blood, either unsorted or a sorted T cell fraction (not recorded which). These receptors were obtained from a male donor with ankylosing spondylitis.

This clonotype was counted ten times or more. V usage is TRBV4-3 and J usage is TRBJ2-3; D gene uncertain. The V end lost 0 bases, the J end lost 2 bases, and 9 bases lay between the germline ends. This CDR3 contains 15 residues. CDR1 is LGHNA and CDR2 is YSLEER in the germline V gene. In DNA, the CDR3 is TGCGCCAGCAGCCAAGATGACAAGTCCACAGATACGCAGTATTTT. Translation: CASSQDDKSTDTQYF.

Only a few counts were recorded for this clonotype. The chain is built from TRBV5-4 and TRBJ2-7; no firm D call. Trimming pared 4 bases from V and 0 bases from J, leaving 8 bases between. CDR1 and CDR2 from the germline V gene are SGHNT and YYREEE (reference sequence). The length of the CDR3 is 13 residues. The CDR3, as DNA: TGTGCCAGCAGCGGTACATCCTCCTACGAGCAGTACTTC. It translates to CASSGTSSYEQYF.

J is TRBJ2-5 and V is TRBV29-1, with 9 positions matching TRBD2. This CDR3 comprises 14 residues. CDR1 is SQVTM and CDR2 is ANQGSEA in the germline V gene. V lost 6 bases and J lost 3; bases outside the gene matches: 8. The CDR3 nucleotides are TGCAGCGTCCCCCGTAGCGGGAGAAAAGAGACCCAGTACTTC. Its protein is CSVPRSGRKETQYF. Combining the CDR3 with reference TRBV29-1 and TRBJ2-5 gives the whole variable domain SAVISQKPSRDICQRGTSLTIQCQVDSQVTMMFWYRQQPGQSLTLIATANQGSEATYESGFVIDKFPISRPNLTFSTLTVSNMSPEDSSIYLCSVPRSGRKETQYFGPGTRLLVL.

CDR3: CSATRDEVTEAFF. CDR3 coding DNA: TGCAGTGCTACCAGGGATGAGGTCACTGAAGCTTTCTTT. This chain connects TRBV20-1 to TRBJ1-1; maybe TRBD1 (5 bases). The CDR3 has 13 amino acids. The germline gives CDR1 DFQATT, CDR2 SNEGSKA (reference sequence). With 4 bases removed from V and 4 bases from J, the gap between germline ends came to 13 bases.

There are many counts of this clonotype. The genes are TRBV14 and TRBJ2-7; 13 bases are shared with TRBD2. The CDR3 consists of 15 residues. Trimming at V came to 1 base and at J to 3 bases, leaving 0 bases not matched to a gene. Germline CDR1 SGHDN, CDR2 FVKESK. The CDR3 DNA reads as TGTGCCAGCAGCCAAGGGACTAGCGGGGGCTACGAGCAGTACTTC. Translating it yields CASSQGTSGGYEQYF.

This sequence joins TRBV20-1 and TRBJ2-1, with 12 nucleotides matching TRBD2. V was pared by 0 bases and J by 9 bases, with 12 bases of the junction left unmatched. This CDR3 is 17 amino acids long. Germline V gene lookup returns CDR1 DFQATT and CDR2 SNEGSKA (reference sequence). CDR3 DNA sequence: TGCAGTGCTAGAGATTGGCGACTAGCGGGAGTAGCGAGTGAGCAGTTCTTC. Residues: CSARDWRLAGVASEQFF.

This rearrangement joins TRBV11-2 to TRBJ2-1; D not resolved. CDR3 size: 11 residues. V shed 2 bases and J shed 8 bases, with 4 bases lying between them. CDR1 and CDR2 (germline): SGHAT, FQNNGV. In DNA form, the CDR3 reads TGTGCCAGCAGCTTACCCTATGAGCAGTTCTTC. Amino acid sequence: CASSLPYEQFF.

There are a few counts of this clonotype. CDR3 protein: CASSPMRLSGSNQPQHF. The CDR3 coding sequence is TGTGCCAGCTCACCAATGCGCCTGTCCGGAAGCAATCAGCCCCAGCATTTT. The chain recombines TRBV18 with TRBJ1-5; no reliable D call. CDR3 size: 17 residues. Trimming left V 2 bases short and J 1 base short, with 15 bases between. From germline, CDR1 is KGHSH and CDR2 LQKENI.

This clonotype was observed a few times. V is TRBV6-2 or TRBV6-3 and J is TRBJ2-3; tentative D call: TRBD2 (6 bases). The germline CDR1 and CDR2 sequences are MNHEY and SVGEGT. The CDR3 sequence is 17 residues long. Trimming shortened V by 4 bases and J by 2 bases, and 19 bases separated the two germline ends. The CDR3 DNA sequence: TGTGCCAGCAGTTCCTCTCGATTGCGGGGATTCACAGATACGCAGTATTTT. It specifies CASSSSRLRGFTDTQYF.

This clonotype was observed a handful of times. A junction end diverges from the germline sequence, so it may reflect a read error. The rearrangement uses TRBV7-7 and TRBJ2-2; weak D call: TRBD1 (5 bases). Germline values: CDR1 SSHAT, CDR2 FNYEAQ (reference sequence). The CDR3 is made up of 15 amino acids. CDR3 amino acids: CASSPTASNTGELFF. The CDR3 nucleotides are TGTGCTAGCAGCCCGACAGCATCGAACACCGGGGAGCTGTTTTTT.

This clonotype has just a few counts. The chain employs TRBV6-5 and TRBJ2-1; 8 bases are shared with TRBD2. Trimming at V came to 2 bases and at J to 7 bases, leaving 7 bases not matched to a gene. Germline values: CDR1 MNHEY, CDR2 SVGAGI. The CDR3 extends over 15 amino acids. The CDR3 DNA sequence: TGTGCCAGCAGTTACAGTACGGGAGGGCATAATGAGCAGTTCTTC. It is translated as CASSYSTGGHNEQFF.

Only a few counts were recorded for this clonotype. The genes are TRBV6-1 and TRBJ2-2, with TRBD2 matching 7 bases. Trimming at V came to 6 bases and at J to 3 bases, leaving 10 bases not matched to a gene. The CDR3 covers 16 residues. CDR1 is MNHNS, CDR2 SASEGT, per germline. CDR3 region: CASSFGGTTYTGELFF. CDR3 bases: TGTGCCAGCAGCTTCGGCGGGACTACTTACACCGGGGAGCTGTTTTTT.

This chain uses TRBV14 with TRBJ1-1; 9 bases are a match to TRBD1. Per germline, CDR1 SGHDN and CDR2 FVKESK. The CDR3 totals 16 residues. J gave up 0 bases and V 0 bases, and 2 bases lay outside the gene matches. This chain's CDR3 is CASSQDTGGLNTEAFF. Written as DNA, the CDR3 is TGTGCCAGCAGCCAAGACACAGGGGGCCTGAACACTGAAGCTTTCTTT.

In nucleotides, the CDR3 is TGTGCCAGTAGTTCACCAGTGGGCGGGGAGCTGTTTTTT. It codes for CASSSPVGGELFF. This sequence joins TRBV19 and TRBJ2-2, with D unresolved. The CDR3 sequence is 13 residues long. V shed 5 bases and J shed 7 bases, with 11 bases lying between them. Germline CDR1 reads LNHDA; CDR2 reads SQIVND (reference sequence).

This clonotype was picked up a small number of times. CDR3 amino acids: CASSAGPQWVTGELFF. CDR3 nucleotides: TGTGCCAGCAGTGCGGGACCGCAATGGGTCACCGGGGAGCTGTTTTTT. V gene TRBV12-3 or TRBV12-4 combines with J gene TRBJ2-2, with a tentative D call TRBD2 (6 bases). Trimming left V 5 bases short and J 4 bases short, with 17 bases between. The CDR3 is made up of 16 amino acids.

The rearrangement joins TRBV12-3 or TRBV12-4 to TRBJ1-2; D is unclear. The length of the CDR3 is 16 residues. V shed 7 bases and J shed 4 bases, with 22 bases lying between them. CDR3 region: CASTFSSGPKGYGYTF. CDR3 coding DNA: TGTGCCAGCACCTTTAGTTCCGGTCCGAAGGGCTATGGCTACACCTTC.

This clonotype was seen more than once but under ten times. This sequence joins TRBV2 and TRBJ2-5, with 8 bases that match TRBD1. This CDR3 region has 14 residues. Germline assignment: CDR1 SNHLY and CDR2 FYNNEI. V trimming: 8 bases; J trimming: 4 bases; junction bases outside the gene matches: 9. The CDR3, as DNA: TGTGCCAGCGATCTTTCAGGGGGCGGAGAGACCCAGTACTTC. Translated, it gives CASDLSGGGETQYF.

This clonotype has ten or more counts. As DNA, the CDR3 is TGCAGCGTAGGACTAGCGGGAGACGGTGAGCAGTTCTTC. Amino acid sequence: CSVGLAGDGEQFF. V and J are TRBV29-1 and TRBJ2-1; 13 bases agree with TRBD2. CDR1 and CDR2 from the germline V gene are SQVTM and ANQGSEA. CDR3 length equals 13 residues. Unmatched junction bases numbered 5, after V lost 6 bases and J lost 9 bases.

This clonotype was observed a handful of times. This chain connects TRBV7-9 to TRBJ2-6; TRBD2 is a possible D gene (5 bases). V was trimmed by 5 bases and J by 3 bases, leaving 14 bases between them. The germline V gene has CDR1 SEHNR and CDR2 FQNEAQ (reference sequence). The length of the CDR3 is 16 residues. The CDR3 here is CASSPLSGGGANVLTF. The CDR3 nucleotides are TGTGCCAGCAGCCCTCTCAGTGGAGGTGGGGCCAACGTCCTGACTTTC.

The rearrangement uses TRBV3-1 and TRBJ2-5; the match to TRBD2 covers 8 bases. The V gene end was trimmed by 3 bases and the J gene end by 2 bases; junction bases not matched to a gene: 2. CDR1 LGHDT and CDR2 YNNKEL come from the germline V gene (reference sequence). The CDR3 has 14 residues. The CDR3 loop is CASSHLAGQETQYF. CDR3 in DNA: TGTGCCAGCAGCCATTTAGCGGGACAAGAGACCCAGTACTTC.

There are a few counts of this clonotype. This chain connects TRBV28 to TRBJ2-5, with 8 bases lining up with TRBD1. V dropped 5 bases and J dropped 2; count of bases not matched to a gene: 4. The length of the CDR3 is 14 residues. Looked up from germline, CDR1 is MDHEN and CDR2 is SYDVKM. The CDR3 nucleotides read TGTGCCAGCAGTAGGACAGGGAGGCAAGAGACCCAGTACTTC. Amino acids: CASSRTGRQETQYF.

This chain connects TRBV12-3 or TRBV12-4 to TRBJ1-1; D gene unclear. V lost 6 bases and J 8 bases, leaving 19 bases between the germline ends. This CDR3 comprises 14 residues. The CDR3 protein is CASSLPRPPGEAFF. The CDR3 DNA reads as TGTGCCAGCAGCCTACCCCGACCGCCAGGAGAAGCTTTCTTT.

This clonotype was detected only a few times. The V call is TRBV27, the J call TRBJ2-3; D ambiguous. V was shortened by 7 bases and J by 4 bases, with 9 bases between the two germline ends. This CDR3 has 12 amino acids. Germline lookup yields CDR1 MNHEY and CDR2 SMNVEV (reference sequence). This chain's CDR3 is CASNDSPDTQYF. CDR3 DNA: TGTGCCAGCAATGATAGCCCAGATACGCAGTATTTT.